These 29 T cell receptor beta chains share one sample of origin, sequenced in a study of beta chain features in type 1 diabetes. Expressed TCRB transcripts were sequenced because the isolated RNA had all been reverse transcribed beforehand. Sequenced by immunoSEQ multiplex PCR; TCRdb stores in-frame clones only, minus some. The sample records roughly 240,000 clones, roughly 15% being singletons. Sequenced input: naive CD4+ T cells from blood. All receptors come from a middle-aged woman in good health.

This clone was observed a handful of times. The CDR3 DNA reads TGTGCCAGCAGTTACGTAGGGGGGGGTGAGCAGTTCTTC. It translates to CASSYVGGGEQFF. The chain links TRBV6-6 to TRBJ2-1; D perhaps matches TRBD2 (7 bases). V was trimmed by 2 bases and J by 9 bases, leaving 11 bases between them. The CDR3 covers 13 residues. Germline assignment: CDR1 MNHNY and CDR2 SVGAGI (reference sequence).

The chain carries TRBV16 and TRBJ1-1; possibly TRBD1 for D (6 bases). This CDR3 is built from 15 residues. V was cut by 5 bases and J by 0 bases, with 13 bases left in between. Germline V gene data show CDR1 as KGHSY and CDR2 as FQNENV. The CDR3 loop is CASSVLQGVNTEAFF. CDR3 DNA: TGTGCCAGCAGCGTCCTACAGGGCGTGAACACTGAAGCTTTCTTT.

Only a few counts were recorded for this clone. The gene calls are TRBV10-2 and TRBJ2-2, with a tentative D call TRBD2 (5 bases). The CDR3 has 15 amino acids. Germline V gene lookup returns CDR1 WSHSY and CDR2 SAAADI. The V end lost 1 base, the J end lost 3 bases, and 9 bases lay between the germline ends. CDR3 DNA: TGCGCCAGCAGTGAGTTGAGGGTCGACACCGGGGAGCTGTTTTTT. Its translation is CASSELRVDTGELFF.

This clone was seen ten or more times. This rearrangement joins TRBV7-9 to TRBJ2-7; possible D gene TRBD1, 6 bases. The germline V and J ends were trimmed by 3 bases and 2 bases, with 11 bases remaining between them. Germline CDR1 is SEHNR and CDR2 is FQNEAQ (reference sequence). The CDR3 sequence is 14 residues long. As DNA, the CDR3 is TGTGCCAGCAGCTTCGGGACACCACCCTACGAGCAGTACTTC. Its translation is CASSFGTPPYEQYF. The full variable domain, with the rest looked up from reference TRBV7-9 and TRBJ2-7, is DTGVSQNPRHKITKRGQNVTFRCDPISEHNRLYWYRQTLGQGPEFLTYFQNEAQLEKSRLLSDRFSAERPKGSFSTLEIQRTEQGDSAMYLCASSFGTPPYEQYFGPGTRLTVT.

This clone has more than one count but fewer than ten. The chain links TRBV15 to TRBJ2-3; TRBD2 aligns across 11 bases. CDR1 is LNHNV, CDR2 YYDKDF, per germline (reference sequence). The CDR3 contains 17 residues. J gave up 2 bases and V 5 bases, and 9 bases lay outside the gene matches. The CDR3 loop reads CATSASGTSGYTDTQYF. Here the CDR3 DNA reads TGTGCCACCAGCGCTTCTGGGACTAGCGGATACACAGATACGCAGTATTTT.

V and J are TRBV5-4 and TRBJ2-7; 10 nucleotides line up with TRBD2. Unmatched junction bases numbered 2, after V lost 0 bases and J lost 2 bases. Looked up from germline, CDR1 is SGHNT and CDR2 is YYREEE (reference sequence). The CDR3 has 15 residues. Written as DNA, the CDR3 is TGTGCCAGCAGCTTGGGGACTAGCGGACCCTACGAGCAGTACTTC. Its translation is CASSLGTSGPYEQYF.

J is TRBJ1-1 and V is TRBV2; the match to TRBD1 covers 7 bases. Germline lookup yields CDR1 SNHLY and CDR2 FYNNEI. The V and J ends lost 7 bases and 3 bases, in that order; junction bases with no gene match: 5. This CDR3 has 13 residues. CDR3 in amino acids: CASKDRWDTEAFF. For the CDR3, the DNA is TGTGCCAGCAAGGACAGGTGGGACACTGAAGCTTTCTTT.

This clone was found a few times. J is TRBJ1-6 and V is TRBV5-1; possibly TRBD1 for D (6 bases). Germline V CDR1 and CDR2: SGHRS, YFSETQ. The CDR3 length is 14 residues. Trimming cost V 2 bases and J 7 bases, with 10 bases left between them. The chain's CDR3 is CASSLQGENSPLHF. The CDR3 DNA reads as TGCGCCAGCAGCTTACAGGGTGAGAATTCACCCCTCCACTTT. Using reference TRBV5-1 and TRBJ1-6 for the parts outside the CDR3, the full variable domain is KAGVTQTPRYLIKTRGQQVTLSCSPISGHRSVSWYQQTPGQGLQFLFEYFSETQRNKGNFPGRFSGRQFSNSRSEMNVSTLELGDSALYLCASSLQGENSPLHFGNGTRLTVT.

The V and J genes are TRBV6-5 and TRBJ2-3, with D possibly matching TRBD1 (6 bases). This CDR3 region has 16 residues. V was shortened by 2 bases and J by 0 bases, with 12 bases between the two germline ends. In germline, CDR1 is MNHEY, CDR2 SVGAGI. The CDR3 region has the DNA TGTGCCAGCAGTTACCTATTGACAGGTAGCACAGATACGCAGTATTTT. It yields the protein CASSYLLTGSTDTQYF.

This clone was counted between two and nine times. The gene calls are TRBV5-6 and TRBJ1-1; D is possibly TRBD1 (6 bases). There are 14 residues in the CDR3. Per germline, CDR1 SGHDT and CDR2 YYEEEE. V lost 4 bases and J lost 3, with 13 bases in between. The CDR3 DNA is TGTGCCAGCAGCCAGACAGGTTCTTACACTGAAGCTTTCTTT. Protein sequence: CASSQTGSYTEAFF. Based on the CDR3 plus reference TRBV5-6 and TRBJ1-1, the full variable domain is DAGVTQSPTHLIKTRGQQVTLRCSPKSGHDTVSWYQQALGQGPQFIFQYYEEEERQRGNFPDRFSGHQFPNYSSELNVNALLLGDSALYLCASSQTGSYTEAFFGQGTRLTVV.

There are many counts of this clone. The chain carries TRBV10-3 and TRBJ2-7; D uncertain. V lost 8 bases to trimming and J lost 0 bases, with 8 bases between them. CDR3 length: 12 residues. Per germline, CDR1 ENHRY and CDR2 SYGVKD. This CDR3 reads CAIGQFSYEQYF. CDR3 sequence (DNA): TGTGCCATCGGGCAGTTCTCCTACGAGCAGTACTTC.

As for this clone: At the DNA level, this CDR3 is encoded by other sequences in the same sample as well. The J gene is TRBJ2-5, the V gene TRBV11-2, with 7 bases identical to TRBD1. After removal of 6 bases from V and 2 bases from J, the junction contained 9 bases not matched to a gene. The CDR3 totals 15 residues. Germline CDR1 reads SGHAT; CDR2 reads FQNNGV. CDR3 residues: CASSLGAGGQETQYF. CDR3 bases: TGTGCCAGCAGTCTTGGGGCAGGGGGACAAGAGACCCAGTACTTC.

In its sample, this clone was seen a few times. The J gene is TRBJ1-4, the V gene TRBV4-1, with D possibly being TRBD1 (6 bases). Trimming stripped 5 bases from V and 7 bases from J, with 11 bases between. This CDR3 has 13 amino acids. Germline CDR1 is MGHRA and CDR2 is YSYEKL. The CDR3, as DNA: TGCGCCAGCAGCAGGACAGTAGTTGAAAAACTGTTTTTT. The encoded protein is CASSRTVVEKLFF.

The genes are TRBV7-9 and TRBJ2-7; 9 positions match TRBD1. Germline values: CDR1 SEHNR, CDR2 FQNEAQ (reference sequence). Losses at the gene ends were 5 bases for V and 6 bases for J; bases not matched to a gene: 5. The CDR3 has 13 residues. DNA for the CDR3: TGTGCCAGCAGCCGGGACAGGGTTCCCGAGCAGTACTTC. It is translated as CASSRDRVPEQYF.

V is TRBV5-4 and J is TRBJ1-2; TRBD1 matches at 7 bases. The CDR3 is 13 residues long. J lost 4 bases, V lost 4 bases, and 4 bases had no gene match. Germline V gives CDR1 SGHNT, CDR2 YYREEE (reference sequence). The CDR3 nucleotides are TGTGCCAGCAGCCAGGGACAGATCTATGGCTACACCTTC. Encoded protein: CASSQGQIYGYTF.

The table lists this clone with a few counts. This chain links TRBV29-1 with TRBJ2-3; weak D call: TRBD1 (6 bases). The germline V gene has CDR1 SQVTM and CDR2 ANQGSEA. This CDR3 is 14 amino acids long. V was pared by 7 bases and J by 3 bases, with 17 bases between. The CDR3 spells CSGTNGQRTDTQYF. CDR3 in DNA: TGCAGCGGGACGAACGGACAGAGGACAGATACGCAGTATTTT.

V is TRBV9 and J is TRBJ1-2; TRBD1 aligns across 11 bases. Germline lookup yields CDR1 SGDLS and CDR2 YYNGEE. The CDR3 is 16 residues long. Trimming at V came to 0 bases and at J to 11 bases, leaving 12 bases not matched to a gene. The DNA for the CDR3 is TGTGCCAGCAGCGTAGAGCAATGGACAGGGGGCGGTGGTTACACCTTC. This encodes CASSVEQWTGGGGYTF.

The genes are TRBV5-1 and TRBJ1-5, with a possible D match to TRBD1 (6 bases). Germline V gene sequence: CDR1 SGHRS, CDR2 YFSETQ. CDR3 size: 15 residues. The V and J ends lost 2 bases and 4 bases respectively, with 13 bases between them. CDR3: CASSLQGALNQPQHF. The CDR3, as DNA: TGCGCCAGCAGCTTACAGGGCGCCTTGAATCAGCCCCAGCATTTT.

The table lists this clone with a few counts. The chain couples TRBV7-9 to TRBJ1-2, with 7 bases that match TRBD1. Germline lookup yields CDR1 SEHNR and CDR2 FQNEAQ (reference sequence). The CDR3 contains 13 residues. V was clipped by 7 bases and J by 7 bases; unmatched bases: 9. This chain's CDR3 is CASTVGGPGGYTF. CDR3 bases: TGTGCCAGCACCGTAGGGGGCCCCGGTGGCTACACCTTC.

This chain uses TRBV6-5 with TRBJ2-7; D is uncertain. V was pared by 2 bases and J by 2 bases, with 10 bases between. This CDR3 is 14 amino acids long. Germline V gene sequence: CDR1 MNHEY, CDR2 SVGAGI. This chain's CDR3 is CASSYGRRAYEQYF. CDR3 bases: TGTGCCAGCAGTTACGGGCGCAGAGCCTACGAGCAGTACTTC.

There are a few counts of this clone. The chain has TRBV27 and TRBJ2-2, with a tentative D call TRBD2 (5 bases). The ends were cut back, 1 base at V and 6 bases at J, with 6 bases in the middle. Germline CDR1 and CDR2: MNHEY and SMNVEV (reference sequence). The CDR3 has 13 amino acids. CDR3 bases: TGTGCCAGCAGTTTATACGGGGCCGGGGAGCTGTTTTTT. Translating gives CASSLYGAGELFF.

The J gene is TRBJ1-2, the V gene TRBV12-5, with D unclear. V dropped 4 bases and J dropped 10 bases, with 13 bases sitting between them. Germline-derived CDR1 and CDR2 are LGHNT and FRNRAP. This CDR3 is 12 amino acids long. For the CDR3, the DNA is TGTGCTAGTGGTTCACAGACCGGGGTCTACACCTTC. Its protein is CASGSQTGVYTF.

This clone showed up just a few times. In DNA form, the CDR3 reads TGCGCCAGCAGCGCGGAAGACAGACGGAGTCAGTATTTT. This sequence encodes CASSAEDRRSQYF. This rearrangement joins TRBV5-1 to TRBJ2-3, with D possibly matching TRBD1 (5 bases). Germline loops: CDR1 SGHRS, CDR2 YFSETQ. The CDR3 is 13 residues long. V shed 4 bases and J shed 12 bases, with 18 bases lying between them. Drawing the rest from reference TRBV5-1 and TRBJ2-3, the complete variable domain is KAGVTQTPRYLIKTRGQQVTLSCSPISGHRSVSWYQQTPGQGLQFLFEYFSETQRNKGNFPGRFSGRQFSNSRSEMNVSTLELGDSALYLCASSAEDRRSQYFGPGTRLTVL.

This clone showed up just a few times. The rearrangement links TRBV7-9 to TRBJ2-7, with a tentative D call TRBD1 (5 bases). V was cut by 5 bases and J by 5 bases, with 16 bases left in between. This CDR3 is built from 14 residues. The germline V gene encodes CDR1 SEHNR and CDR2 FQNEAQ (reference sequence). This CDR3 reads CASSETRVLDEQYF. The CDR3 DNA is TGTGCCAGCAGCGAGACCAGGGTTCTGGACGAGCAGTACTTC.

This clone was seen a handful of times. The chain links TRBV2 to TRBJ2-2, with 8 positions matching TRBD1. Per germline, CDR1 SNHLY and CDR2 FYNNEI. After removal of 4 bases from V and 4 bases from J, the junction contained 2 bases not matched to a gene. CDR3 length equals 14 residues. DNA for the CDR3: TGTGCCAGCAGTGTGGGACAGGCCACCGGGGAGCTGTTTTTT. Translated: CASSVGQATGELFF.

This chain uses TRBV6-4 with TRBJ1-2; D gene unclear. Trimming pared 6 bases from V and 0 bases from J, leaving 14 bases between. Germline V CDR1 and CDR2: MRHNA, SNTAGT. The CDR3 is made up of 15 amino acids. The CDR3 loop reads CASSEVRGANYGYTF. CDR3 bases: TGTGCCAGCAGCGAGGTGCGGGGAGCTAACTATGGCTACACCTTC.

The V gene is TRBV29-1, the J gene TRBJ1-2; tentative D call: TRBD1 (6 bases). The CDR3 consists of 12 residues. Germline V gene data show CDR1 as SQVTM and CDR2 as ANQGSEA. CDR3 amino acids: CRGGTSRDGYTF. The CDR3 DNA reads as TGCAGGGGGGGGACATCGAGGGATGGCTACACCTTC.

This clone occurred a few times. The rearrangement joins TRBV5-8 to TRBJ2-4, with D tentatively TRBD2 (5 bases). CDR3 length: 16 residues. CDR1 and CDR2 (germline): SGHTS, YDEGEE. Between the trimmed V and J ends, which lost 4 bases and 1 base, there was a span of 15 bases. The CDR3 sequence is CASSAGLVLAKNIQYF. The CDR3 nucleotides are TGTGCCAGCAGCGCCGGACTGGTATTGGCCAAAAACATTCAGTACTTC.

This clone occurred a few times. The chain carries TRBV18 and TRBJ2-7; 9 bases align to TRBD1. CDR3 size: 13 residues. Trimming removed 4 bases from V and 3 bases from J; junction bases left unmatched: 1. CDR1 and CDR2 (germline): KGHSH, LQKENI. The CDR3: CASSQDRGYEQYF. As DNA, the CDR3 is TGTGCCAGCTCACAGGACAGGGGCTACGAGCAGTACTTC.